These 8 T cell receptor beta chains were sequenced from one sample in a study of T cell responses to AZD1222 COVID-19 vaccine. Only in-frame clones appear in the TCRdb table, and some are missing; sequencing was by immunoSEQ multiplex PCR. The data show more than 80,000 clones, approximately 89% seen once. The material sequenced was peripheral blood, taken 28 days after the second AZD1222 dose. The receptor set was obtained from an adult who received the AZD1222 COVID-19 vaccine.

V usage is TRBV24-1 and J usage is TRBJ2-1; TRBD2 agrees at 10 bases. The junction had 11 bases not matched to a gene; V was cut back by 4 bases and J by 15 bases. CDR3 size: 14 residues. The V gene's germline CDR1 is KGHDR and CDR2 SFDVKD. CDR3 residues: CATSDPPTTSGVFF. DNA for the CDR3: TGTGCCACCAGTGACCCCCCAACAACTAGCGGGGTGTTCTTC.

The genes are TRBV19 and TRBJ1-3, with no clear D. V was cut by 5 bases and J by 0 bases, with 11 bases left in between. The V gene's germline CDR1 is LNHDA and CDR2 SQIVND (reference sequence). CDR3 length: 15 residues. The CDR3 protein is CASSLDVLSGNTIYF. CDR3 in DNA: TGTGCCAGTAGTCTCGACGTCCTCTCTGGAAACACCATATATTTT.

The rearrangement uses TRBV24-1 and TRBJ1-2; D unresolved. From germline, CDR1 is KGHDR and CDR2 SFDVKD. The CDR3 extends over 15 amino acids. V lost 2 bases and J lost 3, with 12 bases in between. Here the CDR3 reads CATSDWGGSDYGYTF. CDR3 DNA sequence: TGTGCCACCAGTGATTGGGGAGGGTCGGACTATGGCTACACCTTC.

This clone was recorded once. The chain couples TRBV28 to TRBJ1-4; TRBD1 agrees at 7 bases. The germline V gene has CDR1 MDHEN and CDR2 SYDVKM. The V and J ends lost 2 bases and 5 bases, in that order; junction bases with no gene match: 14. The CDR3 is made up of 18 amino acids. The CDR3 nucleotides read TGTGCCAGCAGTTTAACTTACTCACAGGGACAGATGAATGAAAAACTGTTTTTT. This codes for CASSLTYSQGQMNEKLFF. The whole variable domain, filled in from reference TRBV28 and TRBJ1-4, reads DVKVTQSSRYLVKRTGEKVFLECVQDMDHENMFWYRQDPGLGLRLIYFSYDVKMKEKGDIPEGYSVSREKKERFSLILESASTNQTSMYLCASSLTYSQGQMNEKLFFGSGTQLSVL.

The chain has TRBV7-2 and TRBJ1-1; 8 bases align to TRBD1. Germline CDR1 SGHTA, CDR2 FQGNSA. Trimming took 4 bases from V and 5 from J; bases not matched to a gene: 6. The CDR3 extends over 14 amino acids. CDR3 bases: TGTGCCAGCAGCTCGCAGACAGGGGTTACTGAAGCTTTCTTT. This codes for CASSSQTGVTEAFF. The full variable domain, completed using reference TRBV7-2 and TRBJ1-1, is GAGVSQSPSNKVTEKGKDVELRCDPISGHTALYWYRQSLGQGLEFLIYFQGNSAPDKSGLPSDRFSAERTGGSVSTLTIQRTQQEDSAVYLCASSSQTGVTEAFFGQGTRLTVV.

V and J are TRBV4-3 and TRBJ2-2, with 8 nucleotides matching TRBD2. Per germline, CDR1 LGHNA and CDR2 YSLEER. The V and J ends lost 1 base and 9 bases, in that order; junction bases with no gene match: 10. This CDR3 region has 16 residues. The CDR3 here is CASSQVGPSGRWELFF. The CDR3 DNA follows: TGCGCCAGCAGCCAAGTAGGGCCCAGCGGGAGATGGGAGCTGTTTTTT.

V is TRBV24-1 and J is TRBJ2-1; a possible D gene is TRBD2 (7 bases). The CDR3 length is 14 residues. The germline V and J ends were trimmed by 5 bases and 7 bases, with 14 bases remaining between them. Germline lookup yields CDR1 KGHDR and CDR2 SFDVKD. CDR3 loop: CATSVSGGSNEQFF. The CDR3 DNA reads TGTGCCACCAGTGTTTCGGGGGGCTCGAATGAGCAGTTCTTC.

The chain recombines TRBV10-2 with TRBJ2-1, with D tentatively TRBD1 (5 bases). V was pared by 7 bases and J by 7 bases, with 17 bases between. Germline V gene sequence: CDR1 WSHSY, CDR2 SAAADI. The CDR3 has 14 residues. The CDR3 region has the DNA TGCGCCAGCACGGGTGTCAGCAGGGCGAATGAGCAGTTCTTC. It translates to CASTGVSRANEQFF.